This T cell receptor (beta chain) is drawn from a study of blood T cell repertoires in COVID-19. Across the study: Sources were T cells, B-cell-depleted T cells, or PBMCs; the material itself was cDNA or gDNA.

Trimming pared 11 bases from V and 1 base from J, leaving 14 bases between. The germline gives CDR1 MDHEN, CDR2 SYDVKM. CDR3 length equals 13 residues. Authors' methods: Estimates of nucleated cell counts were drawn from the amplification of reference gene primers. TCRdb's table, derived via immunoSEQ multiplex PCR, lists solely in-frame clones and lacks some. V and J calls and clone size are as listed in that table; D and trimming were resolved from the DNA. Of 40,000 or so clones in the sample, roughly 80% were seen once. Input material: peripheral blood. The source of this sequence is a human donor with acute or convalescent COVID-19. The donor label of this sample is uncertain. The rearrangement links TRBV28 to TRBJ1-1; D remains unclear. Written as DNA, the CDR3 is TGTGCCTGCACCCCCTCTAGGAACACTGAAGCTTTCTTT. Translating it yields CACTPSRNTEAFF.